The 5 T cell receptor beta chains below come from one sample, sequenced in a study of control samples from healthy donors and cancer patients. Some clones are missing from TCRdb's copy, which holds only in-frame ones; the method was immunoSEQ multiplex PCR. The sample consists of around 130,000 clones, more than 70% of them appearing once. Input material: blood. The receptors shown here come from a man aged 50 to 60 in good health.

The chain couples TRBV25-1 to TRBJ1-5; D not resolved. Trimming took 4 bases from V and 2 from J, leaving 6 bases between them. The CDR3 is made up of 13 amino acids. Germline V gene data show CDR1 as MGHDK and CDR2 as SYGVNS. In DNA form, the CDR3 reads TGTGCCAGCAGTGGTCAGGGCAATCAGCCCCAGCATTTT. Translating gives CASSGQGNQPQHF. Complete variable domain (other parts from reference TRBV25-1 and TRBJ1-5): EADIYQTPRYLVIGTGKKITLECSQTMGHDKMYWYQQDPGMELHLIHYSYGVNSTEKGDLSSESTVSRIRTEHFPLTLESARPSHTSQYLCASSGQGNQPQHFGDGTRLSIL.

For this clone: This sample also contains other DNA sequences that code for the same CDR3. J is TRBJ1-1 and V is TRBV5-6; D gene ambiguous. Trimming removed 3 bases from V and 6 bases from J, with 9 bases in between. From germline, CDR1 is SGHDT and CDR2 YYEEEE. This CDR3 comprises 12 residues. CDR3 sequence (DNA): TGTGCCAGCAGCTCAGGAGTCCCTGAAGCTTTCTTT. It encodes CASSSGVPEAFF.

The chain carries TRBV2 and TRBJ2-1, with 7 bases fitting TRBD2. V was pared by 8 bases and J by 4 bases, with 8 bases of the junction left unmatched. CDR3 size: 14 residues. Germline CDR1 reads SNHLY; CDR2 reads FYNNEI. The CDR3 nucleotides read TGTGCCAGCGGGGCTAGCGGAGCGTACAATGAGCAGTTCTTC. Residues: CASGASGAYNEQFF.

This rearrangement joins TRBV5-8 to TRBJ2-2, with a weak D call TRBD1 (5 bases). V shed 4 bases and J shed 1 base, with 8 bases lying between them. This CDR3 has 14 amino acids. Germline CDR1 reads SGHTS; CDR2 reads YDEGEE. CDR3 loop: CASSRGLNTGELFF. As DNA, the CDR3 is TGTGCCAGCAGCAGGGGCCTGAACACCGGGGAGCTGTTTTTT.

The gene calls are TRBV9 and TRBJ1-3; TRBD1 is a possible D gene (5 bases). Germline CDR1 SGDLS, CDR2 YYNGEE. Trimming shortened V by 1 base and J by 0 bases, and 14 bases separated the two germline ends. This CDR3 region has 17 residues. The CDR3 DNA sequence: TGTGCCAGCAGCGTAACCCCCTCCGGGGGCTCTGGAAACACCATATATTTT. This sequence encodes CASSVTPSGGSGNTIYF.